The clone carrying this TCR beta chain has a count of ten or more. This sample is part of a study of T-cell reconstitution after alpha-beta-depleted transplantation in children. Researchers prepared the TCRbeta library using unique molecular identifiers, the study reports. TCRdb fed the PCR reads into MiXCR, producing one record per CDR3 protein. The data hold 200,000 to 300,000 distinct CDR3 sequences, with approximately 12% observed a single time. The CDR3 extends over 15 amino acids. Germline CDR1 reads LNHNV; CDR2 reads YYDKDF (reference sequence). The V and J ends lost 2 bases and 4 bases respectively, with 11 bases between them.

The sequencing here drew on PBMCs from the stem cell graft donor, taken from the stem cell graft. The TCR comes from a human donor who donated a stem cell graft to a child with acute lymphoblastic leukemia. The chain is built from TRBV15 and TRBJ1-4; D possibly corresponds to TRBD1 (5 bases). The CDR3 here is CATSRKGTGNEKLFF. CDR3 DNA sequence: TGTGCCACCAGCAGAAAAGGGACGGGTAATGAAAAACTGTTTTTT.